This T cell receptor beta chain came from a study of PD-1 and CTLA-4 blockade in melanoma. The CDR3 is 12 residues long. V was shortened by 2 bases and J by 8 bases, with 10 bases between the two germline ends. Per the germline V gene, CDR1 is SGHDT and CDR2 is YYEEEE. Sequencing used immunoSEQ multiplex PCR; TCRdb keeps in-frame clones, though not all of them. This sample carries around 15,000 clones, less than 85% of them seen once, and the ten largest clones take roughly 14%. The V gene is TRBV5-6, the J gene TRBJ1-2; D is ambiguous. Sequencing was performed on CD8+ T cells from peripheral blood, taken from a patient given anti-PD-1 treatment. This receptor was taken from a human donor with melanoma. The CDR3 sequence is CASSFDVEGYTF. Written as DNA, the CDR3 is TGTGCCAGCAGCTTTGATGTGGAAGGCTACACCTTC. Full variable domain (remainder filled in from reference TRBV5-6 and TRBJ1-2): DAGVTQSPTHLIKTRGQQVTLRCSPKSGHDTVSWYQQALGQGPQFIFQYYEEEERQRGNFPDRFSGHQFPNYSSELNVNALLLGDSALYLCASSFDVEGYTFGSGTRLTVV.